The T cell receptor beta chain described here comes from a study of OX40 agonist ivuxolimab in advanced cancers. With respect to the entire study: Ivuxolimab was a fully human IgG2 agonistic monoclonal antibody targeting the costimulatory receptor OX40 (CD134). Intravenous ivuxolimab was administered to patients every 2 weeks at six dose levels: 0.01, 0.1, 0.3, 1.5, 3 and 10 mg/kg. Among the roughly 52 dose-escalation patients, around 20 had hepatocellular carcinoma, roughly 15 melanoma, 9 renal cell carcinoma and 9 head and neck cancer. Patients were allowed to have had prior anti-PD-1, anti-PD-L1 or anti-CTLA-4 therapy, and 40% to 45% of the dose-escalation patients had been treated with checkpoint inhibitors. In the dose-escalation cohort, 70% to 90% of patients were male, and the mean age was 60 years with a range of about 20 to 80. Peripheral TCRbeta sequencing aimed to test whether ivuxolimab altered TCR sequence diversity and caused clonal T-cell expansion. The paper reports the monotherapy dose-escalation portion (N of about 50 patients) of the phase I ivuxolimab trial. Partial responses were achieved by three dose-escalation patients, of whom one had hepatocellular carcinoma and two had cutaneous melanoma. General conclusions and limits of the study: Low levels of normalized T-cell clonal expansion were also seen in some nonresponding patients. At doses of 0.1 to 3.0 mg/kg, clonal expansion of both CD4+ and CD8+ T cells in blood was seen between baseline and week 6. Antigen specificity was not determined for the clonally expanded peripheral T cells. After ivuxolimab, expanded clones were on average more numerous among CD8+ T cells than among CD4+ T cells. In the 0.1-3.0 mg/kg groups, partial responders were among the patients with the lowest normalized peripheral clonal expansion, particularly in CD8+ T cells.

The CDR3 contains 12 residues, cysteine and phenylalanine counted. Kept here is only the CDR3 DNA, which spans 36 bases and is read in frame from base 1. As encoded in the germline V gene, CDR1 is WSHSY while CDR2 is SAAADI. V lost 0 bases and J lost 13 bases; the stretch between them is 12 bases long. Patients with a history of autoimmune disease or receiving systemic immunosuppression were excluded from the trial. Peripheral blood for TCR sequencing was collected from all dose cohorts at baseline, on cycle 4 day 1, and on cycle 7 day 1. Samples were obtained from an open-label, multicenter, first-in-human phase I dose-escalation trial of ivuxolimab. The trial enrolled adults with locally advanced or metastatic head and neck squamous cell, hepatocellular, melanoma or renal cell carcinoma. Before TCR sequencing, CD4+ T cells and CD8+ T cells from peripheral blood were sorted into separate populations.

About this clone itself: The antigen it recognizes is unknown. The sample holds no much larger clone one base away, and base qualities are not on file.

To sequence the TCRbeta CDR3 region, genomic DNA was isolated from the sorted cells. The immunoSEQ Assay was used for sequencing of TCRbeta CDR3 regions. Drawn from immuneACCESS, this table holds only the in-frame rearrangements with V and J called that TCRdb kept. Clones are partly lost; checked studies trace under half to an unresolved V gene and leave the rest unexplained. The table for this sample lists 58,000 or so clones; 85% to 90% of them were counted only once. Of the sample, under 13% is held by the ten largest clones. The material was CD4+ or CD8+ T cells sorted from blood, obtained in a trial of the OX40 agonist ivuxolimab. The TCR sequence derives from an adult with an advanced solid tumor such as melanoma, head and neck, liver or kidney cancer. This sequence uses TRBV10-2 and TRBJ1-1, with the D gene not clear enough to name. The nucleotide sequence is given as TGCGCCAGCAGTGAGTCTATCGGTGGGGTTTTCTTT. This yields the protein CASSESIGGVFF.